This T cell receptor (beta chain) was recorded in a study of shared clonotypes between healthy human individuals. Only CD45RO-negative cells positively selected for CCR7 counted as naive CD8 cells, so terminally differentiated effector memory CD45RA+ cells were excluded. The CDR3 is 14 residues long. Trimming took 8 bases from V and 4 from J; bases not matched to a gene: 5. Per germline, CDR1 SGDLS and CDR2 YYNGEE. Data came from immunoSEQ multiplex PCR; TCRdb stores just in-frame clones and leaves some out. The top ten clones hold more than 1.5% of a sample with more than 2 million clones, roughly 93% of them seen once.

Material for sequencing was naive CD8+ T cells from PBMCs. The chain carries TRBV9 and TRBJ2-3, with TRBD2 matching 12 bases. The clonotype was recovered from a man between 18 and 35 years old in good health. Some clones in this sample may be carry-over from other donors' samples. This CDR3 is CASGTSGYPDTQYF. In nucleotides, the CDR3 is TGTGCCAGTGGGACTAGCGGGTACCCAGATACGCAGTATTTT.